This TCR beta chain stems from a study of low-dose radiotherapy and immunotherapy resistance in tumors. Study in general: 1 Gy per fraction was delivered to Cohort 2 every two weeks, for 13 Gy total over 26 weeks. Every two weeks patients got nivolumab 240 mg flat dose, plus ipilimumab 1 mg/kg every six weeks, intravenously.

This clonotype was counted at least ten times. TRAV and TRBV primers primed cDNA for both TCRalpha and TCRbeta. TCR amplification used roughly 20 PCR cycles, a constant-region primer and a V-primer adapter. MiXCR was run by TCRdb on the reads, yielding one entry per CDR3 protein. The sample lists roughly 100,000 distinct CDR3 sequences; around 20% were seen once. Time point reported: after trial treatment. The treatment: LDRT plus nivolumab, ipilimumab, low-dose cyclophosphamide and aspirin (RACIN trial). The donors' regimen was nivolumab, ipilimumab, aspirin, low-dose cyclophosphamide and low-dose radiotherapy. In germline, CDR1 is SGHTA, CDR2 FQGTGA. Trimming left V 5 bases short and J 3 bases short, with 19 bases between. The CDR3 runs to 17 residues.

J is TRBJ2-2 and V is TRBV7-3; D uncertain. This clonotype was obtained from a female donor with ovarian cancer. Source: PBMCs, taken after low-dose radiotherapy plus immunotherapy. The CDR3 DNA follows: TGTGCCAGCAGCGCAAACGGTTGGGGTCTGCACACCGGGGAGCTGTTTTTT. Translated, it gives CASSANGWGLHTGELFF.